This TCR beta chain is drawn from a study of cytomegalovirus exposure and HLA in healthy donors. Unmatched junction bases numbered 5, after V lost 6 bases and J lost 5 bases. Germline CDR1 and CDR2: SQVTM and ANQGSEA. The length of the CDR3 is 12 residues. Here immunoSEQ multiplex PCR was the method, and the copy in TCRdb shows in-frame clones only, minus some. The sample has fewer than 95,000 clones; less than 90% are singletons. Only a few counts were recorded for this clone. Its cognate antigen is unknown. It was the approximately 120-subject validation cohort, separate from the 666-subject first cohort, to which the donors belonged. Overall study results and limits: It was reported that the classifier diagnosed cytomegalovirus status with high specificity and sensitivity in both the original and validation cohorts. The authors enumerated 150 to 200 TCR beta chains as linked to cytomegalovirus.

The sequenced sample was PBMCs. This clonotype was sampled from a woman under 30 in good health and CMV-seropositive. This sequence joins TRBV29-1 and TRBJ2-7; 9 bases map to TRBD1. The CDR3 here is CSVGQGNHEQYF. In nucleotides, the CDR3 is TGCAGCGTGGGACAGGGAAACCACGAGCAGTACTTC.